What follows are 31 T cell receptor beta chains derived from one specimen sequenced in a study of T-cell memory formation after mild COVID-19. TCRdb reanalysed the 5' RACE reads using MiXCR and keeps one entry per CDR3 protein. This table has over 14,000 distinct CDR3 sequences, roughly 20% appearing once. Material: PBMCs or a T cell subset sorted from them (not recorded which). The receptors here all came from an adult woman who had mild COVID-19 (a few samples of this study predate the infection). Cell type and time point are not known.

The sample holds a few counts of this clonotype. This may come from a read error, since a much larger clone is one base off. The chain joins TRBV10-2 to TRBJ2-2; no firm D call. The CDR3 is 14 amino acids. CDR1 WSHSY and CDR2 SAAADI come from the germline V gene. The V gene lost 3 bases and the J gene lost 4 bases, with 9 bases spanning the gap. CDR3 sequence: CASSEQPATGELFF. DNA for the CDR3: TGCGCCAGCAGTGAACAACCCGCCACCGGGGAGCTGTTTTTT.

This clonotype was seen repeatedly, ten times or more. This chain joins TRBV18 and TRBJ1-5; 9 nucleotides line up with TRBD1. Germline values: CDR1 KGHSH, CDR2 LQKENI. V was clipped by 8 bases and J by 4 bases; unmatched bases: 6. This CDR3 comprises 14 residues. The CDR3 bases are TGTGCCAGCGGGGGACAGGGTAGTAATCAGCCCCAGCATTTT. Protein: CASGGQGSNQPQHF.

This clonotype was seen repeatedly, ten times or more. The chain links TRBV29-1 to TRBJ1-4, with a weak D call TRBD1 (5 bases). This CDR3 has 13 residues. CDR1 is SQVTM and CDR2 is ANQGSEA in the germline V gene. V shed 7 bases and J shed 8 bases, with 17 bases lying between them. The CDR3 sequence: CSAEEGLEEKLFF. CDR3 nucleotide sequence: TGCAGCGCCGAGGAGGGGTTGGAAGAAAAACTGTTTTTT.

This clonotype showed up many times. This sequence joins TRBV4-3 and TRBJ2-1; D gene ambiguous. The CDR3 covers 16 residues. The V and J ends lost 1 base and 5 bases respectively, with 15 bases between them. CDR1 is LGHNA and CDR2 is YSLEER in the germline V gene. CDR3 amino acids: CASSQATLGANNEQFF. The CDR3 nucleotides are TGCGCCAGCAGCCAAGCGACTTTAGGAGCGAACAATGAGCAGTTCTTC.

The table lists this clonotype with many counts. The gene calls are TRBV5-1 and TRBJ2-1, with unresolved D. CDR3 length equals 14 residues. Trimming left V 5 bases short and J 1 base short, with 10 bases between. CDR1 SGHRS and CDR2 YFSETQ come from the germline V gene. Here the CDR3 reads CASRRQTSYNEQFF. CDR3 nucleotide sequence: TGCGCCAGCAGAAGACAAACGTCCTACAATGAGCAGTTCTTC.

At least ten counts were recorded for this clonotype. This chain joins TRBV20-1 and TRBJ1-5; the D is unclear. CDR1 and CDR2 (germline): DFQATT, SNEGSKA (reference sequence). The ends were cut back, 2 bases at V and 11 bases at J, with 19 bases in the middle. The CDR3 covers 14 residues. The CDR3 spells CSARPTDDYWSQHF. The CDR3 DNA reads TGCAGTGCTAGACCCACAGATGACTATTGGTCCCAGCATTTT.

In this sample, this clonotype turned up many times. This sequence joins TRBV9 and TRBJ1-1; 9 bases are a match to TRBD1. The CDR3 spans 15 residues. Losses at the gene ends were 3 bases for V and 4 bases for J; bases not matched to a gene: 7. CDR1 and CDR2 from the germline V gene are SGDLS and YYNGEE. CDR3 in amino acids: CASSAGTGLGTEAFF. In nucleotides, the CDR3 is TGTGCCAGCAGCGCCGGGACAGGGTTGGGCACTGAAGCTTTCTTT.

The chain links TRBV7-8 to TRBJ2-5; 9 nucleotides match TRBD2. The CDR3 has 17 residues. The V gene end was trimmed by 5 bases and the J gene end by 5 bases; junction bases not matched to a gene: 15. The V gene's germline CDR1 is SGHVS and CDR2 FQNEAQ. The CDR3 spells CASSPRTGTSWEETQYF. In DNA, the CDR3 is TGTGCCAGCAGCCCTCGAACCGGGACTAGCTGGGAGGAGACCCAGTACTTC.

At least ten counts were recorded for this clonotype. V usage is TRBV11-2 and J usage is TRBJ2-3; D could derive from TRBD1 or TRBD2 (5 bases each). Germline V lookup: CDR1 SGHAT, CDR2 FQNNGV. CDR3 length: 16 residues. V lost 4 bases, J lost 0 bases, and 14 bases lay in between. The CDR3 sequence: CASSSTPGASTDTQYF. The DNA of the CDR3 is TGTGCCAGCAGCTCCACCCCCGGGGCTAGCACAGATACGCAGTATTTT. The full variable domain, its missing parts supplied by reference TRBV11-2 and TRBJ2-3, is EAGVAQSPRYKIIEKRQSVAFWCNPISGHATLYWYQQILGQGPKLLIQFQNNGVVDDSQLPKDRFSAERLKGVDSTLKIQPAKLEDSAVYLCASSSTPGASTDTQYFGPGTRLTVL.

This clonotype was picked up many times. The V call is TRBV2, the J call TRBJ1-2; no reliable D call. The CDR3 has 11 residues. V lost 4 bases to trimming and J lost 13 bases, with 13 bases between them. Germline CDR1 is SNHLY and CDR2 is FYNNEI. The CDR3: CASSVTAIGTF. CDR3 nucleotides: TGTGCCAGCAGTGTAACCGCCATCGGCACCTTC.

This rearrangement joins TRBV10-3 to TRBJ2-3; D not certain. This CDR3 is 16 amino acids long. V shed 0 bases and J shed 1 base, with 11 bases lying between them. In germline, CDR1 is ENHRY, CDR2 SYGVKD. The CDR3 sequence is CAISESGGAGTDTQYF. In DNA form, the CDR3 reads TGTGCCATCAGTGAGTCGGGTGGTGCTGGCACAGATACGCAGTATTTT.

This clonotype was picked up many times. The chain uses TRBV7-2 and TRBJ2-3; weak D call: TRBD2 (5 bases). The CDR3 totals 17 residues. In germline, CDR1 is SGHTA, CDR2 FQGNSA. V was cut by 1 base and J by 0 bases, with 14 bases left in between. The CDR3, as DNA: TGTGCCAGCAGCTTAGAGGTGTTAGCGATTAGCACAGATACGCAGTATTTT. Protein: CASSLEVLAISTDTQYF.

In its sample, this clonotype was seen many times. The chain links TRBV7-9 to TRBJ2-6, with 7 bases fitting TRBD2. V was pared by 7 bases and J by 0 bases, with 0 bases of the junction left unmatched. The CDR3 is 14 amino acids. From germline, CDR1 is SEHNR and CDR2 FQNEAQ (reference sequence). CDR3 sequence: CASTGGSGANVLTF. DNA for the CDR3: TGTGCCAGCACGGGGGGCTCTGGGGCCAACGTCCTGACTTTC.

This clonotype was detected ten times or more. The chain combines TRBV18 with TRBJ2-6; 9 bases fit TRBD1. The trim removed 1 base at V and 2 bases at J, leaving 6 bases unmatched. Looked up from germline, CDR1 is KGHSH and CDR2 is LQKENI. The CDR3 is 18 amino acids. CDR3 region: CASSPRDRVFAGANVLTF. The CDR3, as DNA: TGTGCCAGCTCACCACGGGACAGGGTATTCGCTGGGGCCAACGTCCTGACTTTC.

This clonotype was counted many times. The chain couples TRBV5-1 to TRBJ2-7; D is perhaps TRBD1 (6 bases). Germline CDR1 and CDR2: SGHRS and YFSETQ. The length of the CDR3 is 15 residues. V was shortened by 7 bases and J by 2 bases, with 19 bases between the two germline ends. The CDR3 DNA follows: TGCGCCAGCCGTCCTAACCAGGGGCAAACCTACGAGCAGTACTTC. Its translation is CASRPNQGQTYEQYF.

This clonotype appeared many times. This chain connects TRBV7-9 to TRBJ2-7; tentatively, D is TRBD2 (6 bases). CDR1 and CDR2 from the germline V gene are SEHNR and FQNEAQ (reference sequence). With 4 bases removed from V and 3 bases from J, the gap between germline ends came to 19 bases. There are 16 residues in the CDR3. Here the CDR3 DNA reads TGTGCCAGCAGCTCACAGCGATACTCGCGGGACTACGAGCAGTACTTC. Translated, it gives CASSSQRYSRDYEQYF. Based on the CDR3 plus reference TRBV7-9 and TRBJ2-7, the full variable domain is DTGVSQNPRHKITKRGQNVTFRCDPISEHNRLYWYRQTLGQGPEFLTYFQNEAQLEKSRLLSDRFSAERPKGSFSTLEIQRTEQGDSAMYLCASSSQRYSRDYEQYFGPGTRLTVT.

The J gene is TRBJ2-7, the V gene TRBV14; tentative D call: TRBD1 (5 bases). The germline V gene has CDR1 SGHDN and CDR2 FVKESK. The CDR3 has 14 amino acids. Trimming left V 4 bases short and J 4 bases short, with 14 bases between. The CDR3 DNA reads as TGTGCCAGCAGCCGGCCCGGACAAGGGTACGAGCAGTACTTC. Residues: CASSRPGQGYEQYF.

This clonotype was observed many times. The chain couples TRBV6-5 to TRBJ1-1, with D unresolved. The CDR3 spans 11 residues. Germline-derived CDR1 and CDR2 are MNHEY and SVGAGI. Trimming removed 9 bases from V and 0 bases from J, with 5 bases in between. The CDR3 sequence is CASAMNTEAFF. In nucleotides, the CDR3 is TGTGCCAGTGCGATGAACACTGAAGCTTTCTTT.

The chain couples TRBV4-1 to TRBJ1-2; D ambiguous. With 0 bases removed from V and 5 bases from J, the gap between germline ends came to 10 bases. There are 14 residues in the CDR3. Germline V gene sequence: CDR1 MGHRA, CDR2 YSYEKL. The CDR3 DNA reads as TGCGCCAGCAGCCAAGATCCGGTCCCTTATGGCTACACCTTC. It encodes CASSQDPVPYGYTF.

This clonotype is medium-sized by share. CDR3 residues: CAIIPQQGPPSEQYF. In DNA, the CDR3 is TGTGCCATCATTCCCCAACAGGGCCCTCCGAGCGAGCAGTACTTC. This sequence joins TRBV10-3 and TRBJ2-7; perhaps TRBD1 as D (6 bases). Looked up from germline, CDR1 is ENHRY and CDR2 is SYGVKD. Trimming cost V 7 bases and J 6 bases, with 22 bases left between them. CDR3 size: 15 residues.

This clonotype was picked up many times. V gene TRBV6-6 combines with J gene TRBJ1-5, with D maybe TRBD1 (5 bases). The germline gives CDR1 MNHNY, CDR2 SVGAGI (reference sequence). The germline V and J ends were trimmed by 3 bases and 6 bases, with 9 bases remaining between them. The CDR3 is made up of 13 amino acids. The CDR3 DNA follows: TGTGCCAGCAGTTATCAGGGTACTCAGCCCCAGCATTTT. This codes for CASSYQGTQPQHF.

This clonotype was detected many times. The chain carries TRBV7-9 and TRBJ1-2, with D tentatively TRBD1 (6 bases). Trimming pared 2 bases from V and 3 bases from J, leaving 13 bases between. Germline values: CDR1 SEHNR, CDR2 FQNEAQ (reference sequence). This CDR3 has 15 amino acids. CDR3 amino acids: CASSLSPHRDYGYTF. The DNA for the CDR3 is TGTGCCAGCAGCTTATCCCCCCACAGGGACTATGGCTACACCTTC.

This clonotype was seen repeatedly, ten times or more. The V and J genes are TRBV5-1 and TRBJ2-3; TRBD2 matches at 12 bases. Germline trimming cut 4 bases from V and 4 bases from J; bases unmatched to any gene: 10. The CDR3 spans 17 residues. Germline V gives CDR1 SGHRS, CDR2 YFSETQ. The CDR3 protein is CASSPALTSGGADTQYF. CDR3 sequence (DNA): TGCGCCAGCAGCCCTGCACTGACTAGCGGGGGTGCAGATACGCAGTATTTT.

This clonotype was observed many times. The genes are TRBV7-2 and TRBJ2-1; 14 bases are a match to TRBD2. In germline, CDR1 is SGHTA, CDR2 FQGNSA. This CDR3 is built from 17 residues. V shed 5 bases and J 8 bases; nucleotides not matched to a gene: 11. The CDR3 sequence: CASSLTSGGASFYEQFF. The CDR3 DNA reads TGTGCCAGCAGCCTGACTAGCGGGGGGGCCTCTTTCTATGAGCAGTTCTTC.

This clonotype was counted at least ten times. The rearrangement joins TRBV11-2 to TRBJ2-2; 8 bases fit TRBD2. J lost 5 bases, V lost 3 bases, and 11 bases had no gene match. The CDR3 is 17 residues long. Germline-derived CDR1 and CDR2 are SGHAT and FQNNGV. In nucleotides, the CDR3 is TGTGCCAGCAGCTTGTTTCCCCGGGGGGGCCTAACCGGGGAGCTGTTTTTT. Translated: CASSLFPRGGLTGELFF.

In this sample, this clonotype turned up many times. CDR3 sequence: CASSLGTVPGNTIYF. The CDR3 DNA follows: TGTGCCAGCAGCCTGGGGACAGTTCCTGGAAACACCATATATTTT. This chain uses TRBV7-9 with TRBJ1-3; 7 nucleotides align to TRBD1. The CDR3 sequence is 15 residues long. V lost 5 bases to trimming and J lost 2 bases; unmatched junction nucleotides: 6. The germline CDR1 and CDR2 sequences are SEHNR and FQNEAQ (reference sequence). The full variable domain, in which reference TRBV7-9 and TRBJ1-3 provide the parts outside the CDR3, is DTGVSQNPRHKITKRGQNVTFRCDPISEHNRLYWYRQTLGQGPEFLTYFQNEAQLEKSRLLSDRFSAERPKGSFSTLEIQRTEQGDSAMYLCASSLGTVPGNTIYFGEGSWLTVV.

In its sample, this clonotype was seen many times. The CDR3 nucleotides read TGTGCCAGCAGCTTAAACCAGGGAATCTATGGCTACACCTTC. Encoded protein: CASSLNQGIYGYTF. V is TRBV7-6 and J is TRBJ1-2, with D perhaps TRBD1 (5 bases). CDR1 is SGHVS, CDR2 FNYEAQ, per germline. The V gene lost 2 bases and the J gene lost 4 bases, with 11 bases spanning the gap. This CDR3 is built from 14 residues.

This clonotype was seen many times. The J gene is TRBJ2-2, the V gene TRBV9; D call uncertain. Per the germline V gene, CDR1 is SGDLS and CDR2 is YYNGEE. The CDR3 sequence is 15 residues long. The germline V and J ends were trimmed by 0 bases and 1 base, with 7 bases remaining between them. The CDR3 DNA reads TGTGCCAGCAGCGTAGCCGGTCAGAACACCGGGGAGCTGTTTTTT. This translates into CASSVAGQNTGELFF.

This clonotype was counted at least ten times. The chain has TRBV20-1 and TRBJ2-1; TRBD2 is a possible D gene (5 bases). Germline V gene data show CDR1 as DFQATT and CDR2 as SNEGSKA (reference sequence). CDR3 length: 13 residues. The V end was cut by 0 bases, the J end by 9 bases, with 12 bases between. CDR3 nucleotide sequence: TGCAGTGCTAGAGACTTCACAGAGGGTGAGCAGTTCTTC. It encodes CSARDFTEGEQFF.

The chain has TRBV5-1 and TRBJ2-3; 12 bases agree with TRBD1. V lost 4 bases to trimming and J lost 5 bases; unmatched junction nucleotides: 5. The V gene's germline CDR1 is SGHRS and CDR2 YFSETQ. The CDR3 spans 15 residues. CDR3 DNA sequence: TGCGCCAGCAGCGGGGGACAGGGGGCCGGAGATACGCAGTATTTT. Encoded protein: CASSGGQGAGDTQYF.

This clonotype was observed at least ten times. V gene TRBV11-1 combines with J gene TRBJ2-5, with 7 bases identical to TRBD2. Germline V gene lookup returns CDR1 SGHAT and CDR2 FQDESV (reference sequence). The CDR3 runs 17 residues. Trimming cost V 3 bases and J 3 bases; bases outside gene matches: 13. The CDR3 DNA reads TGTGCCAGCAGCTTCGGACTTCTAGCGGCCCAAAAAGAGACCCAGTACTTC. Amino acids: CASSFGLLAAQKETQYF.